This T cell receptor (beta chain) was captured in a study of vaccination effects on CD4 cells after COVID-19. Study-level information: The median interval between the second dose and post-vaccine sampling was 72 days. Each culture well received a few million PBMC. These cells were then cultured in IMDM with roughly 9.8 IU/ml IL-2 and roughly 10 ug/ml peptides.

About this clone itself: What it binds is not known.

Germline V gene sequence: CDR1 LNHDA, CDR2 SQIVND (reference sequence). Trimming stripped 4 bases from V and 6 bases from J, with 16 bases between. The CDR3 loop spans 15 amino acids. Sequencing used immunoSEQ multiplex PCR; TCRdb keeps in-frame clones, though not all of them. Among 37,000 or so clones, about 70% were seen once, and the ten largest hold roughly 7.7%. After more than 8 days in culture, the CD4+ T cells were isolated. Vaccination of participants consisted of two doses of either the BNT162b2 or mRNA-1273 vaccine. None of the vaccinated had previously contracted SARS-CoV-2, and their nucleocapsid antibodies tested negative. Days 3 and 7 saw half the medium replaced with IL-2 medium.

The TCR sequence derives from a human donor who received a COVID-19 vaccine. The chain uses TRBV19 and TRBJ1-5, with a tentative D call TRBD1 (6 bases). The sequences come from CD4+ T cells from PBMCs cultured without peptide, collected after COVID-19 vaccination. The CDR3 nucleotides read TGTGCCAGTAGTACCGTCCAACAGGGCGGTCAGCCCCAGCATTTT. This encodes CASSTVQQGGQPQHF.